These 21 T cell receptor beta chains were all obtained from the same sample, sequenced in a study of blood T cell repertoires in COVID-19. TCRdb keeps only in-frame clones here, not all; method: immunoSEQ multiplex PCR. The table includes some 430,000 clones, less than 95% detected once. Specimen: PBMCs or T cells enriched from blood (not recorded which). These receptors were obtained from a young man who had recovered from COVID-19.

The V gene is TRBV12-3 or TRBV12-4, the J gene TRBJ1-1, with TRBD1 identical over 7 bases. J lost 11 bases, V lost 5 bases, and 5 bases had no gene match. The CDR3 consists of 11 residues. CDR3 protein: CASSAAGQAFF. CDR3 DNA: TGTGCCAGCAGTGCGGCGGGACAGGCTTTCTTT.

This clone has only a few counts. At the DNA level, this CDR3 is encoded by other sequences in the same sample as well. The chain uses TRBV5-1 and TRBJ2-1; 8 bases map to TRBD2. V trimming: 1 base; J trimming: 1 base; junction bases outside the gene matches: 1. Germline V lookup: CDR1 SGHRS, CDR2 YFSETQ. The CDR3 has 15 residues. The CDR3 protein is CASSLTSGSYNEQFF. DNA of the CDR3: TGCGCCAGCAGCTTGACTAGCGGTTCCTACAATGAGCAGTTCTTC.

This chain uses TRBV4-1 with TRBJ2-1, with TRBD2 matching 11 bases. Germline V gives CDR1 MGHRA, CDR2 YSYEKL. The CDR3 contains 14 residues. V dropped 4 bases and J dropped 9; count of bases not matched to a gene: 5. The CDR3 sequence is CASSLTSGGPEQFF. The CDR3 DNA follows: TGCGCCAGCAGCCTCACTAGCGGGGGACCTGAGCAGTTCTTC.

This chain links TRBV7-9 with TRBJ1-4; D is ambiguous. The CDR3 is 16 residues long. The germline V gene has CDR1 SEHNR and CDR2 FQNEAQ (reference sequence). V was shortened by 1 base and J by 7 bases, with 16 bases between the two germline ends. The CDR3 DNA is TGTGCCAGCAGCTTAGTAGGTTCACCAGCGGTTGAAAAACTGTTTTTT. It encodes CASSLVGSPAVEKLFF.

The rearrangement joins TRBV30 to TRBJ1-5, with TRBD1 identical over 7 bases. This CDR3 has 15 residues. Germline V gives CDR1 GTSNPN, CDR2 SVGIG (reference sequence). V lost 3 bases to trimming and J lost 5 bases; unmatched junction nucleotides: 10. The CDR3 reads CAWSAITGDHQPQHF. DNA for the CDR3: TGTGCCTGGAGCGCGATTACAGGGGACCATCAGCCCCAGCATTTT.

The chain couples TRBV25-1 to TRBJ2-3; 11 bases agree with TRBD1. After removal of 4 bases from V and 2 bases from J, the junction contained 2 bases not matched to a gene. Germline lookup yields CDR1 MGHDK and CDR2 SYGVNS. This CDR3 has 15 amino acids. The CDR3 sequence is CASSGTGGYTDTQYF. CDR3 nucleotide sequence: TGTGCCAGCAGTGGGACAGGGGGCTACACAGATACGCAGTATTTT.

V gene TRBV7-9 combines with J gene TRBJ2-3, with 7 bases lining up with TRBD1. Looked up from germline, CDR1 is SEHNR and CDR2 is FQNEAQ (reference sequence). The V gene end was trimmed by 4 bases and the J gene end by 0 bases; junction bases not matched to a gene: 7. The CDR3 covers 16 residues. This chain's CDR3 is CASSSTTGLSTDTQYF. The CDR3 nucleotides read TGTGCCAGCAGCTCTACGACAGGGCTTAGCACAGATACGCAGTATTTT.

This clone is a singleton in its sample. CDR3 protein: CSASRASESNEQFF. For the CDR3, the DNA is TGCAGTGCTAGTAGGGCTAGCGAAAGCAATGAGCAGTTCTTC. This chain links TRBV20-1 with TRBJ2-1; TRBD2 might be the D (6 bases). V was cut by 3 bases and J by 6 bases, with 15 bases left in between. CDR3 length: 14 residues. Germline CDR1 DFQATT, CDR2 SNEGSKA (reference sequence).

The sample holds a few counts of this clone. This sequence joins TRBV7-2 and TRBJ1-2; 8 bases line up with TRBD1. The germline V gene encodes CDR1 SGHTA and CDR2 FQGNSA. With 2 bases clipped from V and 2 bases from J, the junction kept 4 bases outside the gene matches. The CDR3 runs to 15 residues. The chain's CDR3 is CASSLSRGLNYGYTF. DNA of the CDR3: TGTGCCAGCAGCTTATCCAGGGGGCTCAACTATGGCTACACCTTC.

J is TRBJ1-6 and V is TRBV5-1; D is possibly TRBD1 (5 bases). CDR3 length: 15 amino acids. Germline V gives CDR1 SGHRS, CDR2 YFSETQ. V was pared by 0 bases and J by 5 bases, with 9 bases between. CDR3 amino acids: CASSLGQLDNSPLHF. CDR3 nucleotides: TGCGCCAGCAGCTTGGGACAGCTAGATAATTCACCCCTCCACTTT.

This chain links TRBV4-1 with TRBJ2-1; D might be TRBD2 (6 bases). V was cut by 0 bases and J by 8 bases, with 17 bases left in between. The CDR3 sequence is 16 residues long. Per the germline V gene, CDR1 is MGHRA and CDR2 is YSYEKL. The CDR3 spells CASSQDLGLSGDEQFF. In DNA form, the CDR3 reads TGCGCCAGCAGCCAAGATCTCGGTCTTTCGGGAGATGAGCAGTTCTTC.

On this clone itself: Relative to the germline gene, one junction end is altered; a read error may explain this. V is TRBV7-2 and J is TRBJ1-6; D may be TRBD1 (6 bases). The CDR3 has 13 amino acids. Germline V gene lookup returns CDR1 SGHTA and CDR2 FQGNSA. The CDR3 sequence: CASTLNRESPLHF. As DNA, the CDR3 is TGTGCCAGCACCTTAAACAGGGAATCACCCCTCCACTTT.

The V and J genes are TRBV9 and TRBJ2-3; D possibly corresponds to TRBD2 (6 bases). V was shortened by 0 bases and J by 4 bases, with 6 bases between the two germline ends. This CDR3 is 13 amino acids long. Germline V lookup: CDR1 SGDLS, CDR2 YYNGEE. CDR3 DNA sequence: TGTGCCAGCAGCGTAGGACTAGCAGATACGCAGTATTTT. Its translation is CASSVGLADTQYF.

This CDR3 is CSASEIRDISNQPQHF. CDR3 DNA sequence: TGCAGTGCTAGTGAAATCCGGGACATAAGCAATCAGCCCCAGCATTTT. The V call is TRBV20-1, the J call TRBJ1-5; perhaps TRBD1 as D (6 bases). Germline V gene sequence: CDR1 DFQATT, CDR2 SNEGSKA (reference sequence). The CDR3 covers 16 residues. V lost 3 bases and J 1 base, leaving 16 bases between the germline ends.

The chain couples TRBV13 to TRBJ2-1; D is possibly TRBD2 (6 bases). The ends were cut back, 3 bases at V and 7 bases at J, with 10 bases in the middle. CDR1 and CDR2 (germline): PRHDT, FYEKMQ (reference sequence). The CDR3 covers 13 residues. CDR3 sequence (DNA): TGTGCCAGCAGCTTGAGCGGGCGGAATGAGCAGTTCTTC. It specifies CASSLSGRNEQFF.

V is TRBV19 and J is TRBJ2-4, with 10 nucleotides matching TRBD1. The length of the CDR3 is 14 residues. Germline CDR1 LNHDA, CDR2 SQIVND (reference sequence). With V trimmed by 7 bases and J by 3 bases, 3 bases remained unmatched. In DNA form, the CDR3 reads TGTGCCAGTATAGACAGGGGGCACAAAAACATTCAGTACTTC. Translated, it gives CASIDRGHKNIQYF.

Here the CDR3 reads CASSQVDSPGNTIYF. CDR3 DNA: TGCGCCAGCAGCCAAGTCGACTCGCCTGGAAACACCATATATTTT. The V gene is TRBV4-1, the J gene TRBJ1-3; D not certain. Germline lookup yields CDR1 MGHRA and CDR2 YSYEKL. The CDR3 consists of 15 residues. V was cut by 1 base and J by 2 bases, with 9 bases left in between.

Here the CDR3 reads CASSESRRDEKLFF. The DNA of the CDR3 is TGTGCCAGCAGTGAATCTCGTCGGGATGAAAAACTGTTTTTT. V is TRBV6-4 and J is TRBJ1-4; D is unresolved. Germline V CDR1 and CDR2: MRHNA, SNTAGT. Trimming took 3 bases from V and 6 from J, leaving 11 bases between them. The CDR3 is 14 amino acids.

V and J are TRBV18 and TRBJ1-2; TRBD1 aligns across 10 bases. Germline trimming cut 6 bases from V and 3 bases from J; bases unmatched to any gene: 7. The CDR3 is 15 residues long. The germline V gene has CDR1 KGHSH and CDR2 LQKENI. As DNA, the CDR3 is TGTGCCAGCTCGCAAACCGGGACAGGGGACTATGGCTACACCTTC. As protein: CASSQTGTGDYGYTF.

The rearrangement uses TRBV10-3 and TRBJ2-1; 11 positions match TRBD2. The CDR3 has 17 residues. The V gene end was trimmed by 0 bases and the J gene end by 4 bases; junction bases not matched to a gene: 5. CDR1 is ENHRY and CDR2 is SYGVKD in the germline V gene. CDR3 nucleotides: TGTGCCATCAGTGAGTCCCTTAGCGGGAGGGGTTACAATGAGCAGTTCTTC. This gives the protein CAISESLSGRGYNEQFF.

The J gene is TRBJ1-2, the V gene TRBV19, with D possibly TRBD1 on 6 matching bases. The V end was cut by 3 bases, the J end by 5 bases, with 13 bases between. Germline V gene sequence: CDR1 LNHDA, CDR2 SQIVND (reference sequence). The length of the CDR3 is 14 residues. DNA of the CDR3: TGTGCCAGTAGTATTGAACAGGGCGATTATGGCTACACCTTC. Encoded protein: CASSIEQGDYGYTF.